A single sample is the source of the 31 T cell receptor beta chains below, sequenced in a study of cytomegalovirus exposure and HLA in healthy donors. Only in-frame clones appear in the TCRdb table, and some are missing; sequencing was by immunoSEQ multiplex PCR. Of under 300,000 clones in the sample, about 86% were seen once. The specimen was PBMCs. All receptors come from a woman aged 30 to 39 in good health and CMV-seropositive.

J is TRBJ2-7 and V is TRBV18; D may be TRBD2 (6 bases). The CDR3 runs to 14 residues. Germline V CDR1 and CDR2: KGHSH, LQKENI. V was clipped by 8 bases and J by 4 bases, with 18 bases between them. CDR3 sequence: CASRTGTEIYEQYF. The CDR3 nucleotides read TGTGCCAGCCGGACTGGGACTGAGATTTACGAGCAGTACTTC.

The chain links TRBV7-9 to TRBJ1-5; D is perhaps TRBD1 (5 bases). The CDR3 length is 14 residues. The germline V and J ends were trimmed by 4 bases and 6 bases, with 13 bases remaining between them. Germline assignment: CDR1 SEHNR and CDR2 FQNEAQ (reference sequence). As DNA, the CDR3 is TGTGCCAGCAGCTCGTCGCTGGGGGGTCAGCCCCAGCATTTT. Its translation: CASSSSLGGQPQHF.

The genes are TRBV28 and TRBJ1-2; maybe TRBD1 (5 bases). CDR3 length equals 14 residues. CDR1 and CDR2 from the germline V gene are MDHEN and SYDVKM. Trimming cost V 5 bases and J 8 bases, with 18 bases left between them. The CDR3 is CASSTYGGVKGYTF. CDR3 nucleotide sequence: TGTGCCAGCAGTACGTACGGGGGGGTGAAGGGCTACACCTTC.

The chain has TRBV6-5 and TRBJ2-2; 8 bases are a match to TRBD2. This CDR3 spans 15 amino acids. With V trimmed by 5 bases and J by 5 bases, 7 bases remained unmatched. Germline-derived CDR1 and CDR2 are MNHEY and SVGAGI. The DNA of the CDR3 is TGTGCCAGCAGTCCGGAATTAGCGGGAACCGGGGAGCTGTTTTTT. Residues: CASSPELAGTGELFF.

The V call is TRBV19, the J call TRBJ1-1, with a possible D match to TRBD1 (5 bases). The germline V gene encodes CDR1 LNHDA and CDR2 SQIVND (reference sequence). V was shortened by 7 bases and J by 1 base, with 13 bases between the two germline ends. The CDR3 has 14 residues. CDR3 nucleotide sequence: TGTGCCAGTACCGCGAGCCAGGGGAACACTGAAGCTTTCTTT. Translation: CASTASQGNTEAFF.

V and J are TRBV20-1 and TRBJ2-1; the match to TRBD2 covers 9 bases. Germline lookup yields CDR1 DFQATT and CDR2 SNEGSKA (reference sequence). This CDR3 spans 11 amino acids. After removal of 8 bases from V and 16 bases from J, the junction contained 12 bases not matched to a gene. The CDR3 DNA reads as TGCAGTATAGCGGGAGCCTCGACGGTATTCTTC. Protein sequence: CSIAGASTVFF.

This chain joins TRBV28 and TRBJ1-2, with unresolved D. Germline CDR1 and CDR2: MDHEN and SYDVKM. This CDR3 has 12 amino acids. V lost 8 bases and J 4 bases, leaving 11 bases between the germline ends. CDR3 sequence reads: CASGRGGYGYTF. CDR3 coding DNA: TGTGCCAGCGGTCGGGGAGGCTATGGCTACACCTTC.

CDR3 nucleotides: TGTGCCAGCAGTTACGGGGACACTGAAGCTTTCTTT. The encoded protein is CASSYGDTEAFF. The rearrangement links TRBV7-9 to TRBJ1-1; no definite D call. Per the germline V gene, CDR1 is SEHNR and CDR2 is FQNEAQ (reference sequence). Trimming removed 6 bases from V and 3 bases from J, with 8 bases in between. The CDR3 sequence is 12 residues long.

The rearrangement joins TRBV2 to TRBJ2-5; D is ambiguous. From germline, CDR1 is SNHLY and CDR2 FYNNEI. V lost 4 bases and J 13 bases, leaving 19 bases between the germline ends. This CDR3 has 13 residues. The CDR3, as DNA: TGTGCCAGCAGTGTAGTGGAGATCCTGTTATGGTACTTC. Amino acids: CASSVVEILLWYF.

CDR3 DNA sequence: TGCGCCAGCAGCTACGGGACAGCGAATGAAAAACTGTTTTTT. Translated: CASSYGTANEKLFF. The chain employs TRBV5-1 and TRBJ1-4; 7 bases fit TRBD1. Germline V lookup: CDR1 SGHRS, CDR2 YFSETQ. This CDR3 is 14 amino acids long. The V segment lost 3 bases and the J segment 5 bases; nucleotides outside the gene matches: 4.

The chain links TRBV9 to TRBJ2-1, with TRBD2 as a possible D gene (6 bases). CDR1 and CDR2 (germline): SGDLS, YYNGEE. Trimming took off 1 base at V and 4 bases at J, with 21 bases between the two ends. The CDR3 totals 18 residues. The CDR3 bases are TGTGCCAGCAGCGTAAATCCCCCGGCCAGCGGGCTATACAATGAGCAGTTCTTC. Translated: CASSVNPPASGLYNEQFF.

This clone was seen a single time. CDR3 region: CASSLRSLANNYNEQFF. CDR3 DNA sequence: TGCGCCAGCAGCCTACGATCTCTAGCGAACAACTACAATGAGCAGTTCTTC. The rearrangement links TRBV5-1 to TRBJ2-1; D is perhaps TRBD2 (6 bases). This CDR3 contains 17 residues. The germline gives CDR1 SGHRS, CDR2 YFSETQ. V was clipped by 4 bases and J by 3 bases, with 20 bases between them.

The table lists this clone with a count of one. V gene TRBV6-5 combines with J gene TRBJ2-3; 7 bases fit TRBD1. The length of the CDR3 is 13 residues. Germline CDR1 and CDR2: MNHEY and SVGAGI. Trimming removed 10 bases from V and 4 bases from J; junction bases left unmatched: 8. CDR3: CATRRGRPDTQYF. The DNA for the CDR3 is TGTGCCACCCGAAGGGGGCGCCCAGATACGCAGTATTTT.

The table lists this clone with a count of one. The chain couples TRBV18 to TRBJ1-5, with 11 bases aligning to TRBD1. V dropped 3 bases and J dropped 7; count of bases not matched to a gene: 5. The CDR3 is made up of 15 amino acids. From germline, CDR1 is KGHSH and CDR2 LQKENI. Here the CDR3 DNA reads TGTGCCAGCTCACCGGGGACAGGGGGGCGACAGCCCCAGCATTTT. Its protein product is CASSPGTGGRQPQHF.

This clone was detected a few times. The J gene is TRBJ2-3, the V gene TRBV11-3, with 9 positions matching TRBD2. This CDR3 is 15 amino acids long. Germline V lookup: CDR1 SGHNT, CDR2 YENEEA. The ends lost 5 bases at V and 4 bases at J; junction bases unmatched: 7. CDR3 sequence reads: CASSVGGRAADTQYF. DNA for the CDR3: TGTGCCAGCAGCGTGGGCGGGAGGGCCGCAGATACGCAGTATTTT. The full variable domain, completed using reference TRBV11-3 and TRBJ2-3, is EAGVVQSPRYKIIEKKQPVAFWCNPISGHNTLYWYLQNLGQGPELLIRYENEEAVDDSQLPKDRFSAERLKGVDSTLKIQPAELGDSAVYLCASSVGGRAADTQYFGPGTRLTVL.

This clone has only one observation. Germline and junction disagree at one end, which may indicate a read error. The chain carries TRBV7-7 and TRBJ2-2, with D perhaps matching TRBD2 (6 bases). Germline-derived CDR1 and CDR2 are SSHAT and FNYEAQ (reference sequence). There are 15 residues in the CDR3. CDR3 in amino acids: CASSSLAIGAGELFF. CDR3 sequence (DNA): TGTGCTAGCAGCTCACTAGCAATCGGGGCCGGGGAGCTGTTTTTT.

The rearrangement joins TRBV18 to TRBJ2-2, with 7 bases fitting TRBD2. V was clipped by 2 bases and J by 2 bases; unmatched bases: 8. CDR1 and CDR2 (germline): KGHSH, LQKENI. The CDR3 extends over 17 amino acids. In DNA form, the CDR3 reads TGTGCCAGCTCACCAAGTGAGGCTAGCGGTAACACCGGGGAGCTGTTTTTT. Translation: CASSPSEASGNTGELFF.

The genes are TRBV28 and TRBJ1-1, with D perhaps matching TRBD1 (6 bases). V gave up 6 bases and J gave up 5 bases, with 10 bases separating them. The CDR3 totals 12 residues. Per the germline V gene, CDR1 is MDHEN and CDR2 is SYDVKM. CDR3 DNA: TGTGCCAGCAGATCGAGGGGGACTGAAGCTTTCTTT. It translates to CASRSRGTEAFF. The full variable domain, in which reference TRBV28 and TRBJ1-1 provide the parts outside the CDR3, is DVKVTQSSRYLVKRTGEKVFLECVQDMDHENMFWYRQDPGLGLRLIYFSYDVKMKEKGDIPEGYSVSREKKERFSLILESASTNQTSMYLCASRSRGTEAFFGQGTRLTVV.

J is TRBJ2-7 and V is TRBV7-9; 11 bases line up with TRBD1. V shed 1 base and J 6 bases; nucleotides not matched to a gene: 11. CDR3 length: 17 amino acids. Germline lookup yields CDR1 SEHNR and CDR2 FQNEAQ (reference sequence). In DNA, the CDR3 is TGTGCCAGCAGCTTAGTTGGTCGGACAGGGGGCTGGTCCGAGCAGTACTTC. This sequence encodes CASSLVGRTGGWSEQYF.

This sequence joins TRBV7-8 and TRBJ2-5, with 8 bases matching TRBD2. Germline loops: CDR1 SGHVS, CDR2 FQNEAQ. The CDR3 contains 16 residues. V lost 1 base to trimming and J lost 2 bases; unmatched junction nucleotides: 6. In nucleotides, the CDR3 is TGTGCCAGCAGCTTAGTCGTAGCGGGGACACAAGAGACCCAGTACTTC. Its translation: CASSLVVAGTQETQYF.

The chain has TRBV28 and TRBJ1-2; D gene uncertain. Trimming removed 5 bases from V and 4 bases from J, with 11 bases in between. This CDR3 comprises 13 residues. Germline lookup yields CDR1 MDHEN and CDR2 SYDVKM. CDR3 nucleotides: TGTGCCAGCAGTACCCGCGGAACCTATGGCTACACCTTC. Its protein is CASSTRGTYGYTF.

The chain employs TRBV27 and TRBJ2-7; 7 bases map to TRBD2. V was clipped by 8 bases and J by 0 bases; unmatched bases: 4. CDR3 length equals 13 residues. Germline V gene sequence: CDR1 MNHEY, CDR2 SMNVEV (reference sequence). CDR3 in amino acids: CASWGGDSYEQYF. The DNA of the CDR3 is TGTGCCAGCTGGGGAGGGGACTCCTACGAGCAGTACTTC.

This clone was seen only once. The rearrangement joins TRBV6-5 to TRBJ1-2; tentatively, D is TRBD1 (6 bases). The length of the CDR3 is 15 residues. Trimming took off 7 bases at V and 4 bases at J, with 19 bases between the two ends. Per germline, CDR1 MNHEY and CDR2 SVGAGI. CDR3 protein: CASTHAAGGSYGYTF. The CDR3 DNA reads TGTGCCAGCACCCACGCGGCTGGGGGCAGCTATGGCTACACCTTC.

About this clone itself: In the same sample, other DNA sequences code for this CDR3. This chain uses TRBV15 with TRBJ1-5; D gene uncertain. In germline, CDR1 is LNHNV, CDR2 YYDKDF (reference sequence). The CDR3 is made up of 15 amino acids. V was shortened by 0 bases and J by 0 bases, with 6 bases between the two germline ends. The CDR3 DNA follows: TGTGCCACCAGCAGAGATCGGGGTAGCAATCAGCCCCAGCATTTT. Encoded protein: CATSRDRGSNQPQHF.

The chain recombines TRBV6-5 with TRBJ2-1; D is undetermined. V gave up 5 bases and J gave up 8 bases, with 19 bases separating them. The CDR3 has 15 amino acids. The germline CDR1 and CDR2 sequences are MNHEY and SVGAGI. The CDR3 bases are TGTGCCAGCAGTCGACGCCGGAAGCCAGGCGATGAGCAGTTCTTC. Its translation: CASSRRRKPGDEQFF.

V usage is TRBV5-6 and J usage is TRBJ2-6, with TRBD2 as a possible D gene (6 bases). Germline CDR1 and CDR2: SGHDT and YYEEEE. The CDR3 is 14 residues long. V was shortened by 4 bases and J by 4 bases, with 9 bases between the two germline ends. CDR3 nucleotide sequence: TGTGCCAGCAGCCCTCGGGGGGGGGCCAACGTCCTGACTTTC. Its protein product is CASSPRGGANVLTF.

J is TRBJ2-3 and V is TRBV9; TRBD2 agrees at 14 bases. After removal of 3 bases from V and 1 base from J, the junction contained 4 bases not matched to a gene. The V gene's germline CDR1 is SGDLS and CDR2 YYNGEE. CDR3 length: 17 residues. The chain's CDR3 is CASSAGTSGSGTDTQYF. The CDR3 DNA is TGTGCCAGCAGCGCCGGGACTAGCGGGAGTGGCACAGATACGCAGTATTTT. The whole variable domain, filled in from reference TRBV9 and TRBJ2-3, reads DSGVTQTPKHLITATGQRVTLRCSPRSGDLSVYWYQQSLDQGLQFLIQYYNGEERAKGNILERFSAQQFPDLHSELNLSSLELGDSALYFCASSAGTSGSGTDTQYFGPGTRLTVL.

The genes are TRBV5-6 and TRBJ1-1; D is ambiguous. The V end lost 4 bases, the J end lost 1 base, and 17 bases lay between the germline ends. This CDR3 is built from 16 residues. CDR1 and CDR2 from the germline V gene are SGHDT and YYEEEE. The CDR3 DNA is TGTGCCAGCAGCCGCCAGCGTCTCTCCGGGAACACTGAAGCTTTCTTT. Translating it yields CASSRQRLSGNTEAFF.

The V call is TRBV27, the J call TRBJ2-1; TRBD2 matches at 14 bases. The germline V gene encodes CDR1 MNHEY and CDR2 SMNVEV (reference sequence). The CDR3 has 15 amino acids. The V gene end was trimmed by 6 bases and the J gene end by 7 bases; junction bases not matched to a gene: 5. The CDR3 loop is CASRPGLAGGNEQFF. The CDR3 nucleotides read TGTGCCAGCAGGCCTGGACTAGCGGGAGGAAATGAGCAGTTCTTC.

This CDR3 reads CASSLSMNTEAFF. DNA for the CDR3: TGTGCCAGCAGTTTGTCCATGAACACTGAAGCTTTCTTT. The chain links TRBV27 to TRBJ1-1; no definite D call. Trimming took 3 bases from V and 0 from J, leaving 5 bases between them. In germline, CDR1 is MNHEY, CDR2 SMNVEV (reference sequence). The CDR3 has 13 residues.

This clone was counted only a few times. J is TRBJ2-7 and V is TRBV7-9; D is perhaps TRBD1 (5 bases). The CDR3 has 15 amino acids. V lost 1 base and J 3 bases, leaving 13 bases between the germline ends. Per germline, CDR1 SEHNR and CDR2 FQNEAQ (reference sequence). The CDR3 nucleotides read TGTGCCAGCAGCTTAGATCAGGGCGTTGACTACGAGCAGTACTTC. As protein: CASSLDQGVDYEQYF.